The next 23 T cell receptor beta chains were all read from a single sample in a study of T cells after yellow fever vaccination. TCRdb reanalysed the 5' RACE reads using MiXCR and keeps one entry per CDR3 protein. The sample records hundreds of thousands of distinct CDR3 sequences, less than 20% being singletons. This specimen consisted of PBMCs, obtained 5 days after the first yellow fever vaccination. These receptors all stem from a man aged 18 to 29 who received the YFV17D yellow fever vaccine.

The chain is built from TRBV29-1 and TRBJ2-7; D uncertain. This CDR3 contains 12 residues. CDR1 is SQVTM, CDR2 ANQGSEA, per germline. V lost 5 bases and J 6 bases, leaving 14 bases between the germline ends. CDR3: CSVIDPHGEQYV. In DNA form, the CDR3 reads TGCAGCGTTATAGACCCTCACGGCGAGCAGTACGTC.

This clonotype turned up a few times. The rearrangement joins TRBV20-1 to TRBJ1-5; 7 nucleotides align to TRBD1. This CDR3 is 16 amino acids long. CDR1 and CDR2 from the germline V gene are DFQATT and SNEGSKA (reference sequence). J gave up 2 bases and V 0 bases, and 7 bases lay outside the gene matches. CDR3 loop: CSAREGRTGGNQPQHF. The CDR3 nucleotides read TGCAGTGCTAGAGAAGGACGAACAGGGGGCAATCAGCCCCAGCATTTT.

This clonotype came up many times. The gene calls are TRBV4-1 and TRBJ1-6; the D gene is possibly TRBD1 (5 bases). This CDR3 comprises 17 residues. The V gene lost 0 bases and the J gene lost 7 bases, with 16 bases spanning the gap. Germline assignment: CDR1 MGHRA and CDR2 YSYEKL. CDR3 nucleotides: TGCGCCAGCAGCCAAGATTCCCAGTCCGAGGGGAATTCACCCCTCCACTTT. Protein: CASSQDSQSEGNSPLHF.

This clonotype was counted a single time. The CDR3 DNA reads TGTGCCAGCAGCCAAGAGCGAGTGGGGTACCAAGAGACCCAGTACTTC. Amino acid sequence: CASSQERVGYQETQYF. This chain links TRBV4-2 with TRBJ2-5; no firm D call. This CDR3 contains 16 residues. Germline-derived CDR1 and CDR2 are LGHNA and YNFKEQ. V shed 0 bases and J shed 0 bases, with 11 bases lying between them.

V gene TRBV4-3 combines with J gene TRBJ2-5, with D perhaps matching TRBD2 (5 bases). Trimming shortened V by 0 bases and J by 3 bases, and 11 bases separated the two germline ends. Germline V CDR1 and CDR2: LGHNA, YSLEER. The CDR3 is 15 amino acids. This CDR3 reads CASSQDVTEEETQYF. CDR3 bases: TGCGCCAGCAGCCAAGACGTAACGGAGGAAGAGACCCAGTACTTC.

At least ten counts were recorded for this clonotype. The rearrangement links TRBV12-3 or TRBV12-4 to TRBJ2-5; D is ambiguous. The CDR3 is made up of 13 amino acids. Trimming removed 3 bases from V and 3 bases from J, with 8 bases in between. The CDR3 sequence: CASSFSRKETQYF. The DNA for the CDR3 is TGTGCCAGCAGTTTTTCGCGCAAAGAGACCCAGTACTTC.

At least ten counts were recorded for this clonotype. CDR3 protein: CASSEGGASLYSNQPQHF. In DNA form, the CDR3 reads TGTGCCAGCAGTGAAGGGGGCGCGTCCCTCTATAGCAATCAGCCCCAGCATTTT. The V and J genes are TRBV6-1 and TRBJ1-5, with a possible D match to TRBD1 (5 bases). CDR1 is MNHNS, CDR2 SASEGT, per germline. CDR3 size: 18 residues. V lost 1 base and J lost 0, with 16 bases in between.

This clonotype was counted between two and nine times. The CDR3 loop reads CASSQEVTSYNEQFF. As DNA, the CDR3 is TGCGCCAGCAGCCAAGAGGTGACTTCTTACAATGAGCAGTTCTTC. The chain uses TRBV4-3 and TRBJ2-1; D remains ambiguous. V was cut by 0 bases and J by 4 bases, with 10 bases left in between. The CDR3 sequence is 15 residues long. In germline, CDR1 is LGHNA, CDR2 YSLEER.

The chain is built from TRBV5-1 and TRBJ1-2, with D maybe TRBD1 (6 bases). CDR1 is SGHRS, CDR2 YFSETQ, per germline. The ends were cut back, 1 base at V and 7 bases at J, with 11 bases in the middle. The CDR3 totals 13 residues. CDR3: CASSLRGSGGYTF. For the CDR3, the DNA is TGCGCCAGCAGCTTGAGGGGGTCAGGTGGCTACACCTTC.

This clonotype came up a few times. The chain combines TRBV20-1 with TRBJ2-7; D gene uncertain. V was cut by 4 bases and J by 2 bases, with 9 bases left in between. Germline values: CDR1 DFQATT, CDR2 SNEGSKA (reference sequence). This CDR3 region has 12 residues. The CDR3 bases are TGCAGTGCTAAAGACAAGACCTACGAGCAGTACGTC. It translates to CSAKDKTYEQYV.

This sequence joins TRBV10-3 and TRBJ2-2, with D possibly being TRBD1 (6 bases). The CDR3 is 13 amino acids. V was cut by 3 bases and J by 6 bases, with 8 bases left in between. Germline assignment: CDR1 ENHRY and CDR2 SYGVKD. CDR3: CAISEGQPGELFF. Here the CDR3 DNA reads TGTGCCATCAGTGAAGGACAGCCCGGGGAGCTGTTTTTT.

This clonotype was observed a handful of times. The V call is TRBV29-1, the J call TRBJ2-1; TRBD2 matches at 7 bases. Looked up from germline, CDR1 is SQVTM and CDR2 is ANQGSEA. The CDR3 is made up of 13 amino acids. The DNA for the CDR3 is TGCAGTAGCTGGGGAGGGGTAGGCAATGAGCAGTTCTTC. Its translation: CSSWGGVGNEQFF.

The chain employs TRBV7-8 and TRBJ1-5; no reliable D call. The germline CDR1 and CDR2 sequences are SGHVS and FQNEAQ. CDR3 length: 16 amino acids. The germline V and J ends were trimmed by 1 base and 2 bases, with 12 bases remaining between them. CDR3 sequence (DNA): TGTGCCAGCAGCTTAGTTCCGGGTTTGGGCAATCAGCCCCAGCATTTT. Its translation: CASSLVPGLGNQPQHF.

Only a few counts were recorded for this clonotype. The chain links TRBV2 to TRBJ2-7, with TRBD1 matching 7 bases. CDR3 size: 13 residues. Germline V lookup: CDR1 SNHLY, CDR2 FYNNEI. V lost 7 bases to trimming and J lost 3 bases; unmatched junction nucleotides: 6. The CDR3 DNA is TGTGCCAGCACCGTGACAGGGAACTACGAGCAGTACTTC. Residues: CASTVTGNYEQYF.

There are a few counts of this clonotype. The chain links TRBV6-1 to TRBJ1-4; the match to TRBD1 covers 7 bases. The CDR3 covers 15 residues. J was trimmed by 3 bases and V by 6 bases; bases with no gene match: 7. Germline V gene sequence: CDR1 MNHNS, CDR2 SASEGT. CDR3 sequence reads: CASRPQGSANEKLFF. The CDR3 DNA reads as TGTGCCAGCAGGCCACAGGGGAGCGCTAATGAAAAACTGTTTTTT.

The J gene is TRBJ2-7, the V gene TRBV10-3; D call uncertain. This CDR3 spans 14 amino acids. The V end lost 6 bases, the J end lost 6 bases, and 18 bases lay between the germline ends. From germline, CDR1 is ENHRY and CDR2 SYGVKD. The CDR3 region has the DNA TGTGCCATCAGCGCAGGAATTCCCGGTTCCGAGCAGTACTTC. Its protein is CAISAGIPGSEQYF.

This clonotype was detected a few times. V and J are TRBV4-3 and TRBJ2-1; D remains unclear. This CDR3 has 15 residues. Trimming cost V 4 bases and J 2 bases, with 12 bases left between them. CDR1 is LGHNA, CDR2 YSLEER, per germline. The CDR3 DNA sequence: TGCGCCAGCAGCCCCAAAGAAGTAGCCTACAATGAGCAGTTCTTC. Translation gives CASSPKEVAYNEQFF.

The chain joins TRBV5-6 to TRBJ2-2; perhaps TRBD1 as D (6 bases). This CDR3 comprises 16 residues. Trimming removed 0 bases from V and 4 bases from J, with 13 bases in between. Germline V gives CDR1 SGHDT, CDR2 YYEEEE. The CDR3, as DNA: TGTGCCAGCAGCTTGGGTCCCAGGGGAGTCACCGGGGAGCTGTTTTTT. It codes for CASSLGPRGVTGELFF.

There are a few counts of this clonotype. J is TRBJ2-5 and V is TRBV27, with 7 bases matching TRBD1. The J segment lost 2 bases and the V segment lost 8 bases, leaving 5 bases of the junction unmatched. Germline V gene data show CDR1 as MNHEY and CDR2 as SMNVEV (reference sequence). This CDR3 has 13 residues. The CDR3 bases are TGTGCCAGCCATCGGACAGGACAAGAGACCCAGTACTTC. This sequence encodes CASHRTGQETQYF.

The V call is TRBV7-9, the J call TRBJ2-5; D possibly uses TRBD1 or TRBD2 (5 bases each). Germline CDR1 SEHNR, CDR2 FQNEAQ (reference sequence). CDR3 length: 14 amino acids. Trimming shortened V by 3 bases and J by 5 bases, and 13 bases separated the two germline ends. The CDR3 sequence: CASSFPPGRETQYF. The CDR3 coding sequence is TGTGCCAGCAGCTTCCCTCCGGGACGGGAGACCCAGTACTTC.

The genes are TRBV20-1 and TRBJ2-5, with a weak D call TRBD2 (6 bases). Trimming shortened V by 3 bases and J by 4 bases, and 18 bases separated the two germline ends. The CDR3 has 15 amino acids. CDR1 and CDR2 (germline): DFQATT, SNEGSKA (reference sequence). CDR3 in DNA: TGCAGTGCTAGCGCGGGCGGGGCTAGAATAGAGACCCAGTACTTC. Translation gives CSASAGGARIETQYF.

The rearrangement joins TRBV5-1 to TRBJ1-6, with D uncertain. The CDR3 consists of 14 residues. Germline V gene lookup returns CDR1 SGHRS and CDR2 YFSETQ. Trimming shortened V by 4 bases and J by 9 bases, and 14 bases separated the two germline ends. CDR3 bases: TGCGCCAGCAGCCCCGGCCTGATTGTTTCACCCCTCCACTTT. The encoded protein is CASSPGLIVSPLHF.

The chain employs TRBV7-2 and TRBJ1-1, with TRBD1 as a possible D gene (6 bases). The CDR3 length is 14 residues. Looked up from germline, CDR1 is SGHTA and CDR2 is FQGNSA. The ends were cut back, 5 bases at V and 5 bases at J, with 15 bases in the middle. CDR3 protein: CASSPFRGGTEAFF. CDR3 bases: TGTGCCAGCAGCCCATTCAGGGGAGGAACTGAAGCTTTCTTT. Supplemented by reference TRBV7-2 and TRBJ1-1, the full variable domain reads GAGVSQSPSNKVTEKGKDVELRCDPISGHTALYWYRQSLGQGLEFLIYFQGNSAPDKSGLPSDRFSAERTGGSVSTLTIQRTQQEDSAVYLCASSPFRGGTEAFFGQGTRLTVV.